This T cell receptor beta chain stems from a study of human CD8 memory T cell subsets. The authors enriched total CD8+ T cells by negative magnetic separation. About this clonotype itself: Its specificity is unknown.

The germline V gene has CDR1 LNHDA and CDR2 SQIVND (reference sequence). The CDR3 spans 16 residues. Study outcomes and limitations: Repertoires of stem-like memory and precursor exhausted T cells showed minimal mutual overlap. Chao1 estimates suggested higher diversity in stem-like memory T cells than in precursor exhausted T cells.

UMI-labeled 5' RACE was the method by which TCR beta libraries were made. TCRdb re-called the 5' RACE reads; one entry per CDR3 protein, DNA not given. The table for this sample gives some 11,000 distinct CDR3 sequences. This clonotype originated in a human donor in good health. The chain employs TRBV19 and TRBJ2-2; the TRBD2 assignment by TCRdb is unverifiable without DNA. Sequencing used CD8+ stem-like memory T cells (TSCM and TCM) sorted from PBMCs. Subset specified: stem-like memory CD8 T cells (TSTEM), CCR7+ PD-1- TIGIT-. This CDR3 reads CASSIDGGRRTGELFF.